One sample yielded the 21 T cell receptor beta chains listed below, sequenced in a study of OX40 agonist ivuxolimab in advanced cancers. Sequencing used immunoSEQ multiplex PCR; TCRdb keeps in-frame clones, though not all of them. Of over 55,000 clones listed, roughly 82% are singletons. The source material was CD4+ or CD8+ T cells sorted from blood, sampled in a trial of the OX40 agonist ivuxolimab. The receptors shown here come from an adult with an advanced solid tumor such as melanoma, head and neck, liver or kidney cancer.

V and J are TRBV5-1 and TRBJ1-3; D perhaps matches TRBD1 (5 bases). The CDR3 covers 17 residues. V shed 1 base and J shed 2 bases, with 16 bases lying between them. Germline V gives CDR1 SGHRS, CDR2 YFSETQ. The DNA of the CDR3 is TGCGCCAGCAGCTTGTCGGCAGGGCAAAAGACTGGAAACACCATATATTTT. It encodes CASSLSAGQKTGNTIYF.

In this sample, this clone turned up once. Given a much more abundant clone one base away, this may be a read error. V usage is TRBV27 and J usage is TRBJ2-7; no clear D gene. The V gene lost 4 bases and the J gene lost 2 bases, with 3 bases spanning the gap. Per the germline V gene, CDR1 is MNHEY and CDR2 is SMNVEV (reference sequence). This CDR3 is built from 11 residues. The CDR3 DNA reads TGTGCCAGCAGTTCCACCTACGAGCAGTACTTC. It codes for CASSSTYEQYF.

This clone turned up a few times. The rearrangement joins TRBV7-2 to TRBJ1-6, with 7 bases fitting TRBD1. Germline V gives CDR1 SGHTA, CDR2 FQGNSA. The CDR3 spans 16 residues. The V segment lost 3 bases and the J segment 6 bases; nucleotides outside the gene matches: 8. The CDR3 DNA is TGTGCCAGCAGCTTGAACCGACCAGGGGGTAATTCACCCCTCCACTTT. This gives the protein CASSLNRPGGNSPLHF.

The rearrangement joins TRBV6-5 to TRBJ1-1; D is uncertain. V was clipped by 4 bases and J by 2 bases, with 11 bases between them. This CDR3 region has 14 residues. Germline CDR1 is MNHEY and CDR2 is SVGAGI. The CDR3 nucleotides are TGTGCCAGCAGTTCAGGCTGGGGAAACACTGAAGCTTTCTTT. Residues: CASSSGWGNTEAFF.

V is TRBV18 and J is TRBJ2-7, with D possibly TRBD1 on 5 matching bases. Trimming left V 3 bases short and J 4 bases short, with 10 bases between. CDR1 is KGHSH and CDR2 is LQKENI in the germline V gene. The CDR3 loop spans 13 amino acids. CDR3 nucleotide sequence: TGTGCCAGCTCACCCCGACAGCCATACGAGCAGTACTTC. Amino acids: CASSPRQPYEQYF.

The V and J genes are TRBV28 and TRBJ1-1; 7 bases match TRBD1. Looked up from germline, CDR1 is MDHEN and CDR2 is SYDVKM. V dropped 4 bases and J dropped 6; count of bases not matched to a gene: 11. The CDR3 runs to 15 residues. CDR3 residues: CASSSMTGRVAEAFF. Written as DNA, the CDR3 is TGTGCCAGCAGTTCCATGACAGGGCGAGTCGCTGAAGCTTTCTTT.

This rearrangement joins TRBV27 to TRBJ2-1; 10 bases are a match to TRBD2. The CDR3 contains 15 residues. The germline V gene encodes CDR1 MNHEY and CDR2 SMNVEV (reference sequence). V lost 6 bases to trimming and J lost 5 bases; unmatched junction nucleotides: 7. The CDR3 coding sequence is TGTGCCAGCAGGTTTAGCGGGAGGTTCCACAATGAGCAGTTCTTC. It is translated as CASRFSGRFHNEQFF.

The chain links TRBV18 to TRBJ2-5, with TRBD2 identical over 8 bases. The CDR3 runs to 17 residues. The J segment lost 1 base and the V segment lost 3 bases, leaving 10 bases of the junction unmatched. The germline V gene encodes CDR1 KGHSH and CDR2 LQKENI. The CDR3 sequence is CASSPLAVAGFQETQYF. The CDR3 coding sequence is TGTGCCAGCTCACCGCTCGCGGTAGCGGGGTTCCAAGAGACCCAGTACTTC.

The rearrangement links TRBV5-4 to TRBJ2-7, with D uncertain. Germline loops: CDR1 SGHNT, CDR2 YYREEE (reference sequence). With 2 bases removed from V and 6 bases from J, the gap between germline ends came to 15 bases. The CDR3 spans 14 residues. For the CDR3, the DNA is TGTGCCAGCAGCTTAGGCTCCGTCCTGGGCGAGCAGTACTTC. This encodes CASSLGSVLGEQYF.

The chain is built from TRBV28 and TRBJ2-3, with 7 bases lining up with TRBD2. J was trimmed by 2 bases and V by 6 bases; bases with no gene match: 5. The CDR3 spans 14 residues. CDR1 and CDR2 (germline): MDHEN, SYDVKM. In DNA, the CDR3 is TGTGCCAGCAGGGCTAGCGGATACACAGATACGCAGTATTTT. Amino acid sequence: CASRASGYTDTQYF.

V is TRBV27 and J is TRBJ1-1; D might be TRBD1 (6 bases). V gave up 5 bases and J gave up 0 bases, with 13 bases separating them. The CDR3 consists of 15 residues. The V gene's germline CDR1 is MNHEY and CDR2 SMNVEV (reference sequence). In DNA form, the CDR3 reads TGTGCCAGCAGTCCACTTTGGACAGTGAACACTGAAGCTTTCTTT. The encoded protein is CASSPLWTVNTEAFF.

The CDR3 DNA reads as TGTGCCAGCAGTCCACTGATGACGGGGATTAAGTCCTACGAGCAGTACTTC. Amino acid sequence: CASSPLMTGIKSYEQYF. The V gene is TRBV27, the J gene TRBJ2-7; D may be TRBD2 (5 bases). This CDR3 is 17 amino acids long. V was cut by 5 bases and J by 1 base, with 21 bases left in between. Germline CDR1 MNHEY, CDR2 SMNVEV (reference sequence).

The rearrangement joins TRBV20-1 to TRBJ1-2; D is undetermined. Trimming took 7 bases from V and 4 from J, leaving 7 bases between them. Germline V lookup: CDR1 DFQATT, CDR2 SNEGSKA (reference sequence). This CDR3 is built from 10 residues. The CDR3 DNA follows: TGCAGTGTCCCCAGCTATGGCTACACCTTC. As protein: CSVPSYGYTF.

CDR3 protein: CASSPRVANEKLFF. The DNA of the CDR3 is TGTGCCAGCAGCCCCCGGGTAGCAAATGAAAAACTGTTTTTT. The rearrangement joins TRBV7-2 to TRBJ1-4; no definite D call. The CDR3 is 14 amino acids. Trimming cost V 5 bases and J 5 bases, with 12 bases left between them. Germline-derived CDR1 and CDR2 are SGHTA and FQGNSA.

In its sample, this clone was seen a few times. The V and J genes are TRBV9 and TRBJ1-5; TRBD1 matches 7 bases. The CDR3 is 15 amino acids. Germline values: CDR1 SGDLS, CDR2 YYNGEE. V lost 4 bases, J lost 4 bases, and 8 bases stayed unmatched. The CDR3 bases are TGTGCCAGCAGCCCGGAGGGACAGCCAAATCAGCCCCAGCATTTT. This codes for CASSPEGQPNQPQHF.

The genes are TRBV19 and TRBJ1-1, with D perhaps matching TRBD1 (5 bases). Deletions cut 3 bases from V and 3 bases from J, with 14 bases between. Germline V gene data show CDR1 as LNHDA and CDR2 as SQIVND (reference sequence). The CDR3 contains 15 residues. Here the CDR3 reads CASSISGFRHTEAFF. Written as DNA, the CDR3 is TGTGCCAGTAGTATTTCAGGGTTCCGCCACACTGAAGCTTTCTTT.

This sequence joins TRBV18 and TRBJ1-2; D is unresolved. The germline V and J ends were trimmed by 3 bases and 6 bases, with 20 bases remaining between them. The CDR3 has 16 residues. Germline V gives CDR1 KGHSH, CDR2 LQKENI. CDR3 protein: CASSPNPLTPWDGYTF. In DNA form, the CDR3 reads TGTGCCAGCTCACCCAATCCATTGACCCCATGGGATGGCTACACCTTC.

This rearrangement joins TRBV7-2 to TRBJ1-6; D possibly corresponds to TRBD1 (5 bases). The CDR3 spans 16 residues. V was shortened by 7 bases and J by 3 bases, with 16 bases between the two germline ends. Germline loops: CDR1 SGHTA, CDR2 FQGNSA. The CDR3 loop is CASTLAAGGYNSPLHF. CDR3 in DNA: TGTGCCAGCACCTTGGCGGCCGGGGGCTATAATTCACCCCTCCACTTT. The full variable domain, with the rest looked up from reference TRBV7-2 and TRBJ1-6, is GAGVSQSPSNKVTEKGKDVELRCDPISGHTALYWYRQSLGQGLEFLIYFQGNSAPDKSGLPSDRFSAERTGGSVSTLTIQRTQQEDSAVYLCASTLAAGGYNSPLHFGNGTRLTVT.

This chain links TRBV5-4 with TRBJ2-3, with D possibly matching TRBD1 (6 bases). Germline loops: CDR1 SGHNT, CDR2 YYREEE (reference sequence). There are 14 residues in the CDR3. Trimming stripped 0 bases from V and 2 bases from J, with 7 bases between. The CDR3 DNA sequence: TGTGCCAGCAGCTTGGGGGGGCCCACAGATACGCAGTATTTT. Protein sequence: CASSLGGPTDTQYF.

The chain joins TRBV6-5 to TRBJ2-3; unclear D gene. This CDR3 has 13 residues. Trimming removed 0 bases from V and 0 bases from J, with 1 base in between. CDR1 is MNHEY and CDR2 is SVGAGI in the germline V gene. CDR3 DNA: TGTGCCAGCAGTTACTCTAGCACAGATACGCAGTATTTT. It is translated as CASSYSSTDTQYF.

The genes are TRBV5-3 and TRBJ1-2, with D perhaps TRBD1 (5 bases). TRBV5-3 is recorded as an ORF, its role being uncertain. V lost 2 bases, J lost 4 bases, and 12 bases lay in between. The CDR3 runs to 14 residues. The CDR3: CARSFQGPRYGYTF. The DNA for the CDR3 is TGTGCCAGAAGCTTCCAGGGCCCCCGCTATGGCTACACCTTC.